The clone carrying this T cell receptor beta chain was picked up a small number of times. Additional DNA sequences in this sample encode the identical CDR3. This record comes from a study of blood T cell repertoires in COVID-19. Produced via immunoSEQ multiplex PCR; TCRdb's table is partial and in-frame only. The data show about 230,000 clones, approximately 90% seen once. The CDR3 runs 15 residues. Germline CDR1 is SGHDT and CDR2 is YYEEEE. V was pared by 0 bases and J by 0 bases, with 6 bases between. This TCR derives from a man aged 18-30 years who had recovered from COVID-19. The sequenced sample was PBMCs or T cells enriched from blood (not recorded which). The V call is TRBV5-6, the J call TRBJ2-2, with D maybe TRBD2 (5 bases). CDR3 bases: TGTGCCAGCAGCTTGGCGGGAACGAACACCGGGGAGCTGTTTTTT. Protein: CASSLAGTNTGELFF.